This TCR beta chain stems from a study of cytomegalovirus exposure and HLA in healthy donors. A multiplex PCR was run with 60 Vbeta primers and 13 Jbeta primers. TCRdb keeps only in-frame clones here, not all; method: immunoSEQ multiplex PCR. The table lists some 140,000 clones, just under 90% of them singletons. Germline CDR1 reads SGHAT; CDR2 reads FQNNGV. CDR3 length equals 14 residues. With 3 bases clipped from V and 8 bases from J, the junction kept 7 bases outside the gene matches. Sequenced input: PBMCs. This clonotype was sampled from a woman in her 30s in good health and CMV-seronegative. The chain has TRBV11-2 and TRBJ1-1; 9 positions match TRBD1. The CDR3 nucleotides are TGTGCCAGCAGCTTGGGACTCGGGACAGGGGAAGCTTTCTTT. As protein: CASSLGLGTGEAFF. The full variable domain, its missing parts supplied by reference TRBV11-2 and TRBJ1-1, is EAGVAQSPRYKIIEKRQSVAFWCNPISGHATLYWYQQILGQGPKLLIQFQNNGVVDDSQLPKDRFSAERLKGVDSTLKIQPAKLEDSAVYLCASSLGLGTGEAFFGQGTRLTVV.